This T cell receptor (beta chain) was documented in a study of T cells in localized non-small cell lung cancer. Study observations and caveats: Uninvolved adjacent lung had more T cell clonality than any other tissue, topping tumor.

With respect to this clone: Its antigen is as yet unknown.

Assay: immunoSEQ multiplex PCR; the TCRdb copy retains only in-frame clones and omits some. The sample yields fewer than 12,000 clones, about 68% seen once. Germline V gives CDR1 SGHRS, CDR2 YFSETQ. V was clipped by 3 bases and J by 0 bases, with 15 bases between them. CDR3 size: 16 residues. The TCR comes from a male donor aged 60 or over with stage I lung adenocarcinoma. J is TRBJ1-2 and V is TRBV5-1, with a weak D call TRBD1 (6 bases). The sample in question was peripheral blood, obtained before any cancer treatment. Here the CDR3 DNA reads TGCGCCAGCAGCTATTCGGACAGAATTTCTAACTATGGCTACACCTTC. This translates into CASSYSDRISNYGYTF.